Listed below are T cell receptor beta chains from one sample, sequenced in a study of immune heterogeneity within non-small cell lung tumors. MiXCR was run by TCRdb on the multiplex PCR reads, yielding one entry per CDR3 protein. The sample lists around 16,000 distinct CDR3 sequences; roughly 29% were seen once. Sequencing input: lung tumor tissue. The source of these receptors is a man between 40 and 49 years old with non-small cell lung cancer. CDR3s include the opening cysteine and the closing phenylalanine or tryptophan. A D gene is named only where the DNA matches it firmly. Expanded clones are given a class, and other clones once, few, many or no size at all.

CSATRTGMNNQPQHF,TGCAGTGCTACCCGGACAGGGATGAACAATCAGCCCCAGCATTTT,TRBJ1-5,TRBV20-1,TRBD1,medium-sized
CATSGGPSTDTQYF,TGTGCCACCAGTGGCGGCCCCAGCACAGATACGCAGTATTTT,TRBJ2-3,TRBV24-1,.,many
CSARDPTLRNSYNEQFF,TGCAGTGCTAGGGACCCCACCTTGCGGAACTCCTACAATGAGCAGTTCTTC,TRBJ2-1,TRBV20-1,.,few
CASSYRTGVYGYTF,TGTGCCAGCAGTTACCGGACAGGGGTCTATGGCTACACCTTC,TRBJ1-2,TRBV6-2/TRBV6-3,TRBD1,.
CASRGGFNKNTEAFF,TGTGCCAGTAGGGGTGGGTTTAATAAGAACACTGAAGCTTTCTTT,TRBJ1-1,TRBV19,.,.
CAISEGSGKLFF,TGTGCCATCAGCGAGGGCAGCGGAAAACTGTTTTTT,TRBJ1-4,TRBV10-3,.,few
CATSDTGQVTETQYF,TGTGCCACCAGTGATACCGGACAGGTGACAGAGACCCAGTACTTC,TRBJ2-5,TRBV24-1,TRBD1,.
CAISDPVQDEKLFF,TGTGCCATCAGTGACCCGGTACAAGATGAAAAACTGTTTTTT,TRBJ1-4,TRBV10-3,.,.
CASSVFEGPGKDEQYF,TGTGCCAGCAGTGTCTTCGAGGGCCCGGGTAAAGACGAGCAGTACTTC,TRBJ2-7,TRBV6-1,.,medium-sized
CASSLAGDTGELFF,TGTGCCAGCAGCTTAGCAGGAGACACCGGGGAGCTGTTTTTT,TRBJ2-2,TRBV11-3,.,many
CSARDLTDPYEQYF,TGCAGTGCTAGAGATCTGACGGACCCCTACGAGCAGTACTTC,TRBJ2-7,TRBV20-1,.,medium-sized
CASSLFTGELFF,TGTGCCAGCAGCTTATTCACCGGGGAGCTGTTTTTT,TRBJ2-2,TRBV11-3,.,.
CASSIGGGRFPEKLFF,TGTGCCAGTAGTATTGGGGGGGGGCGCTTCCCCGAAAAACTGTTTTTT,TRBJ1-4,TRBV19,.,few
CASSQSGGPAEQYF,TGTGCCAGCAGCCAATCGGGAGGGCCAGCCGAGCAGTACTTC,TRBJ2-7,TRBV4-2,TRBD2,many
CASSDFYDNGPFPYQETQYF,TGTGCCAGCAGTGACTTTTACGACAATGGGCCGTTCCCCTACCAAGAGACCCAGTACTTC,TRBJ2-5,TRBV6-4,.,.
CASSLAGTGNNEQFF,TGTGCCAGCAGTTTAGCGGGGACAGGGAACAATGAGCAGTTCTTC,TRBJ2-1,TRBV12-3/TRBV12-4,TRBD1,medium-sized
CSANTGTQYF,TGCAGTGCTAACACAGGTACGCAGTATTTT,TRBJ2-3,TRBV20-1,.,.
CASSYGRPDSGRLGVNEQFF,TGTGCCAGCAGTTACGGGCGTCCGGATAGCGGGAGGTTGGGTGTCAATGAGCAGTTCTTC,TRBJ2-1,TRBV6-5,TRBD2,medium-sized
CASSFGRNEQFF,TGTGCCAGCAGCTTCGGGAGAAATGAGCAGTTCTTC,TRBJ2-1,TRBV7-9,.,many
CASSLGVGTGELFF,TGCGCCAGCAGCTTGGGTGTGGGCACCGGGGAGCTGTTTTTT,TRBJ2-2,TRBV5-1,.,.
CASSQEGVANTGELFF,TGCGCCAGCAGCCAAGAGGGGGTCGCGAACACCGGGGAGCTGTTTTTT,TRBJ2-2,TRBV4-1,.,.
CATSADRVGGYTF,TGTGCCACCAGTGCGGACAGGGTGGGAGGCTACACCTTC,TRBJ1-2,TRBV24-1,TRBD1,many
CASSPIAGARLEQYF,TGTGCCAGCAGCCCTATAGCGGGAGCTAGGCTCGAGCAGTACTTC,TRBJ2-7,TRBV6-1,TRBD2,medium-sized
CASSPDGREPRTDTQYF,TGTGCCAGCTCACCGGACGGGCGGGAGCCCCGCACAGATACGCAGTATTTT,TRBJ2-3,TRBV18,TRBD2,.
CSALKGQGAGGELFF,TGCAGTGCTCTAAAAGGACAGGGGGCTGGCGGGGAGCTGTTTTTT,TRBJ2-2,TRBV20-1,TRBD1,few
CASYDSRGARETQYF,TGTGCCAGCTACGACTCCAGGGGGGCGCGGGAGACCCAGTACTTC,TRBJ2-5,TRBV6-1,.,.
CAIAPSGSNEQFF,TGTGCCATCGCCCCTTCGGGCTCCAATGAGCAGTTCTTC,TRBJ2-1,TRBV10-3,.,few
CSASPDPNEQYF,TGCAGTGCTAGCCCCGATCCCAACGAGCAGTACTTC,TRBJ2-7,TRBV20-1,.,many
CASSSWDASSGNTIYF,TGTGCCAGCAGCTCATGGGACGCTTCCTCTGGAAACACCATATATTTT,TRBJ1-3,TRBV7-8,.,medium-sized
CASSDRLAATDTQYF,TGTGCCAGCAGCGACCGACTAGCGGCTACAGATACGCAGTATTTT,TRBJ2-3,TRBV9,TRBD2,many
CSVIRTSGNTGELFF,TGCAGCGTCATCCGGACTAGCGGAAACACCGGGGAGCTGTTTTTT,TRBJ2-2,TRBV29-1,TRBD2,many
CAIKKDRDSKQPQHF,TGTGCCATCAAGAAAGACCGGGACTCAAAACAGCCCCAGCATTTT,TRBJ1-5,TRBV19,.,many
CASSLLGLYYGYTF,TGTGCCAGCAGCTTACTGGGCCTATACTATGGCTACACCTTC,TRBJ1-2,TRBV7-2,.,few
CPSSTQSGEYEQFF,TGTCCCAGCAGCACCCAATCGGGGGAGTATGAGCAGTTCTTC,TRBJ2-1,TRBV7-2,.,few
CASSQDYRSAYEQYF,TGCGCCAGCAGCCAAGATTACAGGAGTGCCTACGAGCAGTACTTC,TRBJ2-7,TRBV4-3,.,many
CASSAFVGGNQPQHF,TGTGCCAGCAGCGCTTTCGTGGGGGGCAATCAGCCCCAGCATTTT,TRBJ1-5,TRBV9,.,.
CASSEWASGSIEQYF,TGTGCCAGCAGTGAATGGGCTAGCGGGAGTATCGAGCAGTACTTC,TRBJ2-7,TRBV2,TRBD2,medium-sized
CASSAPGTNSYEQYF,TGTGCCAGTAGTGCCCCCGGGACAAACTCCTACGAGCAGTACTTC,TRBJ2-7,TRBV19,.,many
CASSRRVPMGEQYF,TGTGCCAGCAGTCGAAGGGTCCCCATGGGGGAGCAGTACTTC,TRBJ2-7,TRBV5-6,.,.
CASSLAGGSLEQYF,TGCGCCAGCAGCTTGGCAGGGGGGAGCCTCGAGCAGTACTTC,TRBJ2-7,TRBV5-1,.,many
CASSRNRPQTSNTGELFF,TGTGCCAGCTCACGGAACAGGCCTCAAACCTCGAACACCGGGGAGCTGTTTTTT,TRBJ2-2,TRBV18,.,few
CASTPDWSFYGYTF,TGTGCCAGCACCCCCGATTGGTCCTTCTATGGCTACACCTTC,TRBJ1-2,TRBV7-9,.,many
CAWSRDRGGSNYGYTF,TGTGCCTGGAGCCGGGACAGGGGAGGCTCTAACTATGGCTACACCTTC,TRBJ1-2,TRBV30,TRBD1,medium-sized